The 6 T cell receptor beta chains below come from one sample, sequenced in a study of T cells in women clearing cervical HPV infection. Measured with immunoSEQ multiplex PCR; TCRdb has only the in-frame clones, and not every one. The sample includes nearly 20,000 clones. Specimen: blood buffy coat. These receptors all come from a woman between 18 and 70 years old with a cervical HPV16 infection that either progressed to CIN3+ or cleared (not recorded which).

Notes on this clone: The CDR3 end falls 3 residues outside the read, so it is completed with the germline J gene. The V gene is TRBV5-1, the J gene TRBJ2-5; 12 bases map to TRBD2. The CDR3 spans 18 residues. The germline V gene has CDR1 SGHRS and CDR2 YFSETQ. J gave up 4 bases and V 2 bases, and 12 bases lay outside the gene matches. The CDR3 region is CASSFPLAGGQGGETQYF. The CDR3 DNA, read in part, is TGCGCCAGCAGCTTTCCCCTAGCGGGGGGGCAAGGCGGAGAGACC.

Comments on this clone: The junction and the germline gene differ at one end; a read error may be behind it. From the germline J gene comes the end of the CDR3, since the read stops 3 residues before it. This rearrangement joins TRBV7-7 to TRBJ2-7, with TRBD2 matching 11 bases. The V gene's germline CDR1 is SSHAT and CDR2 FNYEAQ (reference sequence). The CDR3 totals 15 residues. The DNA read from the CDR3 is TGTGCTAGCAGCCCGACTAGCGGGGAGGGGGCCGAG. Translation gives CASSPTSGEGAE. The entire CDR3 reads CASSPTSGEGAEQYF.

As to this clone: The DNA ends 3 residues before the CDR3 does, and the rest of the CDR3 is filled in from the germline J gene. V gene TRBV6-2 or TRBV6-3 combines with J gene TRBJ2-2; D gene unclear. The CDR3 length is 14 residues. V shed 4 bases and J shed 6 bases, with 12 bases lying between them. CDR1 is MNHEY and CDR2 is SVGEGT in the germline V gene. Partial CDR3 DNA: TGTGCCAGCAGTTCACGACTCCACGCCGGGGAG. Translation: CASSSRLHAGE. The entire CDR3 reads CASSSRLHAGELFF.

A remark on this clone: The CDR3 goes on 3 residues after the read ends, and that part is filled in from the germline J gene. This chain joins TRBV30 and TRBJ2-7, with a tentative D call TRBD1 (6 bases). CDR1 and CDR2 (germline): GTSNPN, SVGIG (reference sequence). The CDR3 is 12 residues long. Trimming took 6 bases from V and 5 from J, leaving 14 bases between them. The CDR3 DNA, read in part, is TGTGCCTGCACTGGACAGACCAACGAG. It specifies CACTGQTNE. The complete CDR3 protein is CACTGQTNEQYF. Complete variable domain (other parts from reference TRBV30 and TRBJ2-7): SQTIHQWPATLVQPVGSPLSLECTVEGTSNPNLYWYRQAAGRGLQLLFYSVGIGQISSEVPQNLSASRPQDRQFILSSKKLLLSDSGFYLCACTGQTNEQYFGPGTRLTVT.

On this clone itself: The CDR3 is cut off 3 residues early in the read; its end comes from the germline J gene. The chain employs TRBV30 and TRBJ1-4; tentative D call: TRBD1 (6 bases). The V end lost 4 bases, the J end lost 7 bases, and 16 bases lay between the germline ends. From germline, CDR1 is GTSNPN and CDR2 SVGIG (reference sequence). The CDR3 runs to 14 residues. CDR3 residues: CAWITPGQGEKLFF. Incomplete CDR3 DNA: TGTGCCTGGATTACGCCGGGACAAGGTGAAAAA.

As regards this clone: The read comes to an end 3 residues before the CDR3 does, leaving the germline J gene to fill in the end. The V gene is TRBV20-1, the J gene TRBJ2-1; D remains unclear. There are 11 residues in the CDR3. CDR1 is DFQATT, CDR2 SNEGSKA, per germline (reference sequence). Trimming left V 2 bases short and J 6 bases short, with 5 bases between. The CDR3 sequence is CSARRGNEQFF. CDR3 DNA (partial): TGCAGTGCTAGACGCGGCAATGAG.